This T cell receptor (beta chain) was obtained from a study of cytomegalovirus exposure and HLA in healthy donors. Study-wide findings and caveats: TCR sequences were mostly rare, though some public TCRs occurred in many donors. Researchers counted over 150 TCR beta chains as cytomegalovirus-associated. A few CMV-associated chains were confirmed in vitro to be specific for CMV antigens.

To note about this clone: Its target is unknown.

Between the trimmed V and J ends, which lost 5 bases and 4 bases, there was a span of 11 bases. The CDR3 is made up of 14 amino acids. Germline V gene sequence: CDR1 LNHDA, CDR2 SQIVND (reference sequence). An approximately 120-subject validation cohort, separate from the approximately 670-subject first cohort, supplied the donors. Only in-frame clones appear in the TCRdb table, and some are missing; sequencing was by immunoSEQ multiplex PCR. The data show approximately 160,000 clones, less than 95% seen once. The sequence came from a woman between 18 and 30 years old in good health and CMV-seropositive. This rearrangement joins TRBV19 to TRBJ2-2, with a weak D call TRBD2 (5 bases). Input material: PBMCs. CDR3 sequence (DNA): TGTGCCAGTAGTCCGGGCCTAGCCACCGGGGAGCTGTTTTTT. It translates to CASSPGLATGELFF.